Listed below are T cell receptor beta chains from one sample, sequenced in a study of cytomegalovirus exposure and HLA in healthy donors. Sequencing was performed with immunoSEQ multiplex PCR; in TCRdb, only in-frame clones are kept and a portion is missing. The repertoire consists of roughly 99,000 clones, with about four fifths occurring once and the leading ten covering about 3.8%. Specimen: PBMCs. The source of these receptors is a woman aged 40-49 years in good health and CMV-seronegative. The CDR3 runs from the conserved cysteine through the conserved F or W. Each record gives: J gene, D gene, clone size, V gene, CDR3 protein, CDR3 DNA. The D gene is left open where the match is weak. Part of the rows lack a size; the others show once, few, many or a class for expanded clones.

J: TRBJ1-1; D: TRBD1; size: .; V: TRBV10-2; CDR3: CASTRGQVNTEAFF; DNA: TGCGCCAGCACCCGGGGACAGGTGAACACTGAAGCTTTCTTT
J: TRBJ2-5; D: TRBD2; size: .; V: TRBV4-3; CDR3: CASSQDVSGGQETQYF; DNA: TGCGCCAGCAGCCAAGATGTGAGCGGGGGTCAAGAGACCCAGTACTTC
J: TRBJ1-1; D: .; size: .; V: TRBV7-2; CDR3: CASSLGRLNTEAFF; DNA: TGTGCCAGCAGCTTAGGCCGGTTGAACACTGAAGCTTTCTTT
J: TRBJ1-5; D: .; size: .; V: TRBV30; CDR3: CAWSGGGQPQHF; DNA: TGTGCCTGGAGTGGGGGAGGGCAGCCCCAGCATTTT
J: TRBJ1-1; D: TRBD1; size: .; V: TRBV7-9; CDR3: CASSSLGQPSTEAFF; DNA: TGTGCCAGCAGCTCCCTGGGACAGCCGAGCACTGAAGCTTTCTTT
J: TRBJ2-7; D: .; size: .; V: TRBV7-2; CDR3: CASSPSAPYEQYF; DNA: TGTGCCAGCAGCCCGTCCGCGCCCTACGAGCAGTACTTC
J: TRBJ1-5; D: .; size: .; V: TRBV19; CDR3: CASSDRGGHSNQPQHF; DNA: TGTGCCAGTAGTGATCGGGGGGGTCATAGCAATCAGCCCCAGCATTTT
J: TRBJ2-7; D: .; size: .; V: TRBV25-1; CDR3: CASSEGSYEQYF; DNA: TGTGCCAGCAGTGAAGGCAGTTACGAGCAGTACTTC
J: TRBJ2-7; D: .; size: .; V: TRBV7-2; CDR3: CASSLSQGLSYEQYF; DNA: TGTGCCAGCAGCTTAAGCCAGGGACTCTCCTACGAGCAGTACTTC
J: TRBJ2-5; D: .; size: .; V: TRBV5-1; CDR3: CASSLDRVSETQYF; DNA: TGCGCCAGCAGCTTGGATCGGGTCTCGGAGACCCAGTACTTC
J: TRBJ1-2; D: TRBD1; size: .; V: TRBV5-6; CDR3: CASSRWTGRNYGYTF; DNA: TGTGCCAGCAGCAGATGGACAGGGCGTAACTATGGCTACACCTTC
J: TRBJ1-1; D: .; size: .; V: TRBV4-3; CDR3: CASSQVRGNTEAFF; DNA: TGCGCCAGCAGCCAAGTTAGGGGGAACACTGAAGCTTTCTTT
J: TRBJ1-5; D: TRBD1; size: once; V: TRBV28; CDR3: CASSPLTGRKGQPQHF; DNA: TGTGCCAGCAGTCCCCTGACAGGGAGGAAGGGTCAGCCCCAGCATTTT
J: TRBJ2-1; D: .; size: .; V: TRBV7-2; CDR3: CASSLGPDSSYNEQFF; DNA: TGTGCCAGCAGCTTAGGACCGGACAGCTCCTACAATGAGCAGTTCTTC
J: TRBJ1-3; D: .; size: .; V: TRBV4-2; CDR3: CASSQDQGAGNTIYF; DNA: TGTGCCAGCAGCCAAGATCAAGGAGCTGGAAACACCATATATTTT
J: TRBJ1-6; D: .; size: .; V: TRBV25-1; CDR3: CASRPPAWNSPLHF; DNA: TGTGCCAGCCGTCCGCCAGCGTGGAATTCACCCCTCCACTTT
J: TRBJ2-3; D: .; size: .; V: TRBV5-1; CDR3: CASSLDWSTDTQYF; DNA: TGCGCCAGCAGCTTAGACTGGAGCACAGATACGCAGTATTTT
J: TRBJ2-7; D: .; size: .; V: TRBV13; CDR3: CASSRVFEQYF; DNA: TGTGCCAGCAGCCGGGTCTTCGAGCAGTACTTC
J: TRBJ2-3; D: TRBD2; size: .; V: TRBV2; CDR3: CASSEEVAGAGADTQYF; DNA: TGTGCCAGCAGCGAGGAAGTAGCGGGGGCCGGGGCAGATACGCAGTATTTT
J: TRBJ1-1; D: TRBD1; size: .; V: TRBV18; CDR3: CASSPRTGQTNTEAFF; DNA: TGTGCCAGCTCACCACGTACGGGACAGACGAACACTGAAGCTTTCTTT
J: TRBJ1-1; D: .; size: .; V: TRBV4-3; CDR3: CASSQDAKADTEAFF; DNA: TGCGCCAGCAGCCAAGACGCAAAAGCGGACACTGAAGCTTTCTTT
J: TRBJ1-2; D: .; size: .; V: TRBV18; CDR3: CASSPSRGSYGYTF; DNA: TGTGCCAGCTCACCCAGCAGGGGTAGCTATGGCTACACCTTC
J: TRBJ1-1; D: TRBD1; size: .; V: TRBV9; CDR3: CASSVGGDRGPEAFF; DNA: TGTGCCAGCAGCGTAGGAGGGGACAGGGGCCCTGAAGCTTTCTTT
J: TRBJ1-2; D: TRBD1; size: .; V: TRBV30; CDR3: CAWSTKGQGRKNYGYTF; DNA: TGTGCCTGGAGTACCAAGGGACAGGGTCGTAAGAACTATGGCTACACCTTC
J: TRBJ2-1; D: .; size: .; V: TRBV9; CDR3: CASSVEWGQGSYNEQFF; DNA: TGTGCCAGCAGCGTAGAGTGGGGACAAGGGTCCTACAATGAGCAGTTCTTC
J: TRBJ1-2; D: .; size: .; V: TRBV6-1; CDR3: CASRNRDVYGYTF; DNA: TGTGCCAGCAGAAACCGGGATGTCTATGGCTACACCTTC
J: TRBJ1-1; D: .; size: .; V: TRBV5-4; CDR3: CASSTPTGSTEAFF; DNA: TGTGCCAGCAGCACCCCGACAGGCAGCACTGAAGCTTTCTTT
J: TRBJ1-1; D: TRBD1; size: .; V: TRBV5-1; CDR3: CASSPDRTNTEAFF; DNA: TGCGCCAGCAGCCCGGACAGGACGAACACTGAAGCTTTCTTT
J: TRBJ1-6; D: .; size: once; V: TRBV18; CDR3: CASSINGGTNNSPLHF; DNA: TGTGCCAGCTCAATAAACGGGGGAACCAATAATTCACCCCTCCACTTT
J: TRBJ1-6; D: .; size: once; V: TRBV19; CDR3: CASSIEVKGTRRNSPLHF; DNA: TGTGCCAGTAGTATAGAGGTGAAGGGGACTAGAAGGAATTCACCCCTCCACTTT
J: TRBJ1-5; D: TRBD1; size: once; V: TRBV30; CDR3: CAWSPLDRGGNQPQHF; DNA: TGTGCCTGGAGTCCCCTGGACAGGGGGGGCAATCAGCCCCAGCATTTT
J: TRBJ1-5; D: .; size: .; V: TRBV19; CDR3: CASSIAADLASQHF; DNA: TGTGCCAGTAGTATTGCGGCCGATCTCGCGTCCCAGCATTTT
J: TRBJ2-5; D: .; size: few; V: TRBV5-1; CDR3: CASSLAAGGVETQYF; DNA: TGCGCCAGCAGCTTGGCCGCCGGAGGGGTAGAGACCCAGTACTTC
J: TRBJ2-1; D: .; size: .; V: TRBV7-8; CDR3: CASSSRQVEQFF; DNA: TGTGCCAGCAGCTCACGTCAGGTTGAGCAGTTCTTC
J: TRBJ2-1; D: TRBD2; size: .; V: TRBV7-2; CDR3: CASSLRDGGSLYNEQFF; DNA: TGTGCCAGCAGCTTACGGGACGGGGGGTCCCTGTACAATGAGCAGTTCTTC
J: TRBJ2-2; D: .; size: .; V: TRBV11-2; CDR3: CASSPNEGWTGELFF; DNA: TGTGCCAGCAGCCCAAACGAGGGTTGGACCGGGGAGCTGTTTTTT
J: TRBJ1-6; D: .; size: .; V: TRBV19; CDR3: CASKEYPSGESPLHF; DNA: TGTGCCAGTAAAGAATATCCCTCCGGAGAGTCACCCCTCCACTTT
J: TRBJ1-2; D: TRBD1; size: few; V: TRBV28; CDR3: CASSSPTGRWYGYTF; DNA: TGTGCCAGCAGCTCACCGACAGGGCGTTGGTATGGCTACACCTTC
J: TRBJ2-3; D: .; size: .; V: TRBV2; CDR3: CASEGGDSTDTQYF; DNA: TGTGCCAGCGAAGGCGGGGACAGCACAGATACGCAGTATTTT
J: TRBJ1-1; D: .; size: .; V: TRBV9; CDR3: CASSLRTANTEAFF; DNA: TGTGCCAGCAGCCTTCGGACAGCGAACACTGAAGCTTTCTTT
J: TRBJ1-6; D: TRBD1; size: .; V: TRBV6-4; CDR3: CASSDGTGGNSPLNF; DNA: TGTGCCAGCAGTGACGGGACAGGGGGCAATTCACCCCTCAACTTT
J: TRBJ1-1; D: TRBD1; size: .; V: TRBV19; CDR3: CAVGQMNTEAFF; DNA: TGTGCCGTGGGACAGATGAACACTGAAGCTTTCTTT
J: TRBJ1-2; D: .; size: .; V: TRBV30; CDR3: CAWSLGGMGGYTF; DNA: TGTGCCTGGAGTTTAGGGGGAATGGGGGGCTACACCTTC
J: TRBJ1-4; D: .; size: .; V: TRBV4-3; CDR3: CASSQVGGNEKLFF; DNA: TGCGCCAGCAGCCAAGTTGGAGGGAATGAAAAACTGTTTTTT
J: TRBJ2-2; D: .; size: few; V: TRBV12-2; CDR3: CASRLARDPACTGELFF; DNA: TGTGCAAGTCGCTTAGCGAGGGATCCTGCGTGTACCGGGGAGCTGTTTTTT
J: TRBJ1-1; D: TRBD1; size: .; V: TRBV7-9; CDR3: CASSNGQGRAFF; DNA: TGTGCCAGCAGCAATGGACAGGGAAGAGCTTTCTTT
J: TRBJ1-2; D: .; size: .; V: TRBV7-9; CDR3: CASSHPDRHYGYTF; DNA: TGTGCCAGCAGCCACCCTGACAGGCACTATGGCTACACCTTC
J: TRBJ1-1; D: .; size: .; V: TRBV5-4; CDR3: CASSLGGGLGRDRDF; DNA: TGTGCCAGCAGCTTGGGGGGAGGGCTCGGCCGGGACCGGGACTTT
J: TRBJ2-3; D: .; size: once; V: TRBV13; CDR3: CASSSYRTTQYF; DNA: TGTGCCAGCAGCTCTTACAGGACTACGCAGTATTTT
J: TRBJ2-5; D: .; size: .; V: TRBV29-1; CDR3: CSVTSYQETQYF; DNA: TGCAGCGTTACTAGCTACCAAGAGACCCAGTACTTC
J: TRBJ1-2; D: TRBD1; size: .; V: TRBV5-3; CDR3: CARSWTGDSYGYTF; DNA: TGTGCCAGAAGCTGGACAGGGGATAGCTATGGCTACACCTTC
J: TRBJ1-1; D: TRBD1; size: .; V: TRBV7-8; CDR3: CASRTGRSGNPEAFF; DNA: TGTGCCAGCCGGACAGGCAGGTCTGGAAATCCTGAAGCTTTCTTT